The 10 T cell receptor beta chains in this list originate from one sample, sequenced in a study of blood T cell repertoires in COVID-19. Sequenced by immunoSEQ multiplex PCR; TCRdb stores in-frame clones only, minus some. The sample records about 140,000 clones, under 85% being singletons. What was sequenced was peripheral blood. The receptor set was obtained from a human donor in a cohort sampled during active COVID-19.

V is TRBV5-4 and J is TRBJ2-5; 16 bases align to TRBD2. The CDR3 sequence is 16 residues long. Germline V gives CDR1 SGHNT, CDR2 YYREEE (reference sequence). Trimming took 4 bases from V and 4 from J; bases not matched to a gene: 4. The CDR3 DNA reads TGTGCCAGCAGCCCGGGACTAGCGGGAGGGGGAGAGACCCAGTACTTC. Translating gives CASSPGLAGGGETQYF.

CDR3 bases: TGCGCCAGCAGCTTGGAGGGGGCGGCCGAGCAGTACTTC. As protein: CASSLEGAAEQYF. The J gene is TRBJ2-7, the V gene TRBV5-1; 7 nucleotides line up with TRBD1. Trimming at V came to 0 bases and at J to 6 bases, leaving 3 bases not matched to a gene. CDR3 length: 13 residues. From germline, CDR1 is SGHRS and CDR2 YFSETQ. Full variable domain (remainder filled in from reference TRBV5-1 and TRBJ2-7): KAGVTQTPRYLIKTRGQQVTLSCSPISGHRSVSWYQQTPGQGLQFLFEYFSETQRNKGNFPGRFSGRQFSNSRSEMNVSTLELGDSALYLCASSLEGAAEQYFGPGTRLTVT.

The rearrangement joins TRBV5-1 to TRBJ2-7; the match to TRBD1 covers 9 bases. V shed 0 bases, J shed 7 bases, and the junction held 8 bases outside the gene matches. The CDR3 totals 15 residues. Germline CDR1 reads SGHRS; CDR2 reads YFSETQ. The CDR3 protein is CASSLDGQGRREQYF. For the CDR3, the DNA is TGCGCCAGCAGCTTGGACGGACAGGGGCGCAGAGAGCAGTACTTC.

Only one count was recorded for this clone. The V and J genes are TRBV21-1 and TRBJ2-2; the table's D call, TRBD2, was not checked against the DNA. TRBV21-1 is deemed a pseudogene. The CDR3 totals 15 residues. The DNA of the CDR3 is TGTGCCAGGTCGAGAGCACTAGAGTACACCGGGGAGCTGTTTTTT. Amino acid sequence: CARSRALEYTGELFF.

This clone appeared a few times. The chain employs TRBV3-1 (or the pseudogene TRBV3-2) and TRBJ2-2; 7 bases agree with TRBD2. The CDR3 loop spans 17 amino acids. V was pared by 0 bases and J by 0 bases, with 4 bases of the junction left unmatched. Germline V lookup: CDR1 LGHDT, CDR2 YNNKEL (reference sequence). DNA of the CDR3: TGTGCCAGCAGCCAAGATTTGGGGAGGGCGAACACCGGGGAGCTGTTTTTT. Amino acid sequence: CASSQDLGRANTGELFF.

The rearrangement joins TRBV27 to TRBJ2-1, with TRBD2 matching over 10 bases. The CDR3 length is 16 residues. From germline, CDR1 is MNHEY and CDR2 SMNVEV (reference sequence). J was trimmed by 7 bases and V by 5 bases; bases with no gene match: 11. CDR3 DNA: TGTGCCAGCAGTCCCTGGAGCGGGAGGGGCCCAAATGAGCAGTTCTTC. Its translation: CASSPWSGRGPNEQFF.

The V and J genes are TRBV30 and TRBJ1-2; TRBD1 agrees at 11 bases. This CDR3 is 15 amino acids long. Germline V gene data show CDR1 as GTSNPN and CDR2 as SVGIG (reference sequence). The J segment lost 5 bases and the V segment lost 2 bases, leaving 7 bases of the junction unmatched. The chain's CDR3 is CAWSMGQGVGYGYTF. The CDR3 DNA follows: TGTGCCTGGAGTATGGGACAGGGGGTTGGTTATGGCTACACCTTC.

The chain links TRBV6-1 to TRBJ2-7, with 7 bases fitting TRBD2. Trimming cost V 0 bases and J 2 bases; bases outside gene matches: 7. CDR3 size: 16 residues. Per the germline V gene, CDR1 is MNHNS and CDR2 is SASEGT. This CDR3 is CASSEAGTGGPYEQYF. CDR3 nucleotides: TGTGCCAGCAGTGAAGCAGGAACGGGAGGCCCCTACGAGCAGTACTTC.

J is TRBJ2-7 and V is TRBV21-1; TRBD1 is the table's D call, not checked against the DNA. TRBV21-1 is noted as a pseudogene. This CDR3 contains 15 residues. CDR3 nucleotide sequence: TGTGCCAGCAGCTCAGTCCGGGACAGGGACTACGAGCAGTACTTC. This sequence encodes CASSSVRDRDYEQYF.

The chain joins TRBV6-5 to TRBJ2-7; 7 nucleotides match TRBD1. The J segment lost 3 bases and the V segment lost 6 bases, leaving 5 bases of the junction unmatched. The germline V gene has CDR1 MNHEY and CDR2 SVGAGI. CDR3 size: 13 residues. The CDR3 spells CASRKGQIYEQYF. Here the CDR3 DNA reads TGTGCCAGCAGGAAGGGACAGATCTACGAGCAGTACTTC.